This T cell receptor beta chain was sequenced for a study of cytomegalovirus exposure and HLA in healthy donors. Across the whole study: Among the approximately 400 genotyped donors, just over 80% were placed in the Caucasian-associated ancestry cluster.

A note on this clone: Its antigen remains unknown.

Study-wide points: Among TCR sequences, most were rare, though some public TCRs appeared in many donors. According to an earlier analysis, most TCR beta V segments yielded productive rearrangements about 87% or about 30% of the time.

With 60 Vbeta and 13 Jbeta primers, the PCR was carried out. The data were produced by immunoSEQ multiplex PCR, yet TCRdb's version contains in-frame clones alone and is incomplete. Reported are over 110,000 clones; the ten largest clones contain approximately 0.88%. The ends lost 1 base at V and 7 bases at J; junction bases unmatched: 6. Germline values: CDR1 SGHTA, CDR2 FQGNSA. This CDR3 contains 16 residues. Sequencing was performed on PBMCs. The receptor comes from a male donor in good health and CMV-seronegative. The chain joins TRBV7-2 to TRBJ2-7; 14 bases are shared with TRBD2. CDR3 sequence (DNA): TGTGCCAGCAGCTTAGGACTAGCGGGAGGGCAAGGGGAGCAGTACTTC. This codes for CASSLGLAGGQGEQYF.